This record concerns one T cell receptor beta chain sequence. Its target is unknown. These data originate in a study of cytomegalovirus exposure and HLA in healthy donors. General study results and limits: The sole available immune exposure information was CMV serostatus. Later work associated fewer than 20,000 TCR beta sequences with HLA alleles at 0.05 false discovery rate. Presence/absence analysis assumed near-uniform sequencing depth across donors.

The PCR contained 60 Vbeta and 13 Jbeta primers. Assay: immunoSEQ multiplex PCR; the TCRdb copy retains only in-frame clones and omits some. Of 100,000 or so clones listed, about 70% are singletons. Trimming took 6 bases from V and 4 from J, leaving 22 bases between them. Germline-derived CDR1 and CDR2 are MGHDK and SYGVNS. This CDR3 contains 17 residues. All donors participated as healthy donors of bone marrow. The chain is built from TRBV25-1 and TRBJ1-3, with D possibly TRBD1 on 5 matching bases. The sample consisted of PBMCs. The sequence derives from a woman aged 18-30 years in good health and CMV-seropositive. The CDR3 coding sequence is TGTGCCAGCAGACAATCGGGGGTAGGGAAGACCGGAAACACCATATATTTT. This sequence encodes CASRQSGVGKTGNTIYF.